One sample yielded the 9 T cell receptor beta chains listed below, sequenced in a study of T cells in Graves' hyperthyroidism and ophthalmopathy. Amplification targeted TCR beta CDR3 regions from RNA transcripts. An initial round of RT-PCR targeting the TCR CDR3 relied on the HTBI primer set. TCRdb reanalysed the multiplex PCR reads using MiXCR and keeps one entry per CDR3 protein. The sample lists 600,000 to 800,000 distinct CDR3 sequences, over 35% occurring once. The source material was blood. These receptor sequences come from a woman in her forties with Graves' hyperthyroidism.

There are many counts of this clonotype. The rearrangement links TRBV7-9 to TRBJ1-3; D unresolved. This CDR3 region has 12 residues. Germline V CDR1 and CDR2: SEHNR, FQNEAQ (reference sequence). Trimming shortened V by 5 bases and J by 9 bases, and 11 bases separated the two germline ends. The CDR3 coding sequence is TGTGCCAGCAGCCCCCCTACTGGCACCATATATTTT. This gives the protein CASSPPTGTIYF.

Many counts were recorded for this clonotype. The rearrangement uses TRBV14 and TRBJ2-7; TRBD2 matches 11 bases. The CDR3 is made up of 15 amino acids. Germline V gene sequence: CDR1 SGHDN, CDR2 FVKESK. Trimming removed 4 bases from V and 3 bases from J; junction bases left unmatched: 5. CDR3 coding DNA: TGTGCCAGCAGCCGACTAGCGGGATCGATCTACGAGCAGTACTTC. Translated: CASSRLAGSIYEQYF.

This clonotype turned up a few times. The V and J genes are TRBV4-1 and TRBJ2-5; 12 positions agree with TRBD2. This CDR3 contains 19 residues. V was clipped by 0 bases and J by 1 base; unmatched bases: 9. CDR1 is MGHRA, CDR2 YSYEKL, per germline. CDR3 nucleotides: TGCGCCAGCAGCCAAGAAGAGACTAGCGGGAGCGTTTTCCAAGAGACCCAGTACTTC. Its protein product is CASSQEETSGSVFQETQYF.

Ten or more counts support this clonotype. The chain has TRBV6-5 and TRBJ1-6, with a weak D call TRBD1 (5 bases). The CDR3 is made up of 12 amino acids. Germline CDR1 is MNHEY and CDR2 is SVGAGI. The V end was cut by 7 bases, the J end by 8 bases, with 9 bases between. The DNA of the CDR3 is TGTGCCAGCATCGGCAGGGATTCACCCCTCCACTTT. This codes for CASIGRDSPLHF.

The rearrangement uses TRBV2 and TRBJ1-2; weak D call: TRBD1 (5 bases). The length of the CDR3 is 13 residues. The V gene's germline CDR1 is SNHLY and CDR2 FYNNEI. V was trimmed by 6 bases and J by 2 bases, leaving 10 bases between them. Here the CDR3 reads CASRGTYNYGYTF. CDR3 coding DNA: TGTGCCAGCAGAGGGACGTACAACTATGGCTACACCTTC.

This clonotype was counted many times. V gene TRBV19 combines with J gene TRBJ1-5; D is ambiguous. The CDR3 is 13 amino acids. Between the trimmed V and J ends, which lost 5 bases and 6 bases, there was a span of 11 bases. Germline V gene sequence: CDR1 LNHDA, CDR2 SQIVND (reference sequence). The CDR3 spells CASSPGGSQPQHF. In nucleotides, the CDR3 is TGTGCCAGTAGTCCCGGAGGGAGTCAGCCCCAGCATTTT.

This clonotype appeared a few times. The chain carries TRBV19 and TRBJ1-5; D perhaps matches TRBD1 (6 bases). CDR1 is LNHDA, CDR2 SQIVND, per germline (reference sequence). There are 15 residues in the CDR3. The V end was cut by 7 bases, the J end by 4 bases, with 17 bases between. CDR3 bases: TGTGCCAGTACCGACCGGGGGGCCCAAAATCAGCCCCAGCATTTT. It translates to CASTDRGAQNQPQHF. The whole variable domain, filled in from reference TRBV19 and TRBJ1-5, reads DGGITQSPKYLFRKEGQNVTLSCEQNLNHDAMYWYRQDPGQGLRLIYYSQIVNDFQKGDIAEGYSVSREKKESFPLTVTSAQKNPTAFYLCASTDRGAQNQPQHFGDGTRLSIL.

In its sample, this clonotype was seen many times. The chain links TRBV7-2 to TRBJ1-5; D unclear. CDR1 is SGHTA, CDR2 FQGNSA, per germline. The length of the CDR3 is 14 residues. The ends were cut back, 4 bases at V and 7 bases at J, with 14 bases in the middle. The DNA of the CDR3 is TGTGCCAGCAGCTCCGGGCTTCAGTCACAGCCCCAGCATTTT. It is translated as CASSSGLQSQPQHF.

This clonotype was counted a few times. The rearrangement joins TRBV7-8 to TRBJ1-1; perhaps TRBD1 as D (6 bases). Between the trimmed V and J ends, which lost 0 bases and 5 bases, there was a span of 16 bases. CDR3 length: 16 amino acids. CDR1 and CDR2 from the germline V gene are SGHVS and FQNEAQ. CDR3: CASSLAYGGARTEAFF. In nucleotides, the CDR3 is TGTGCCAGCAGCTTAGCCTACGGGGGGGCACGGACTGAAGCTTTCTTT.